The present TCR beta chain was sequenced within a study of beta chain features in type 1 diabetes. General study points: PCR might favor shorter templates, equally in patients and controls. Within patients, naive, central memory and Treg TCRB repertoires seemed more similar than within healthy donors.

About this clone itself: The antigen remains unidentified.

cDNA synthesis used the whole RNA isolate, giving expressed TCRB sequences. TCRdb keeps only in-frame clones here, not all; method: immunoSEQ multiplex PCR. The sample has 200,000 to 250,000 clones; around 68% are singletons. Germline V CDR1 and CDR2: SGHNT, YYREEE (reference sequence). The CDR3 sequence is 11 residues long. Between the trimmed V and J ends, which lost 3 bases and 4 bases, there was a span of 4 bases. The receptor was isolated from a man aged 25 to 40 in good health. The specimen sequenced was naive CD4+ T cells from blood. The rearrangement joins TRBV5-4 to TRBJ1-1; unclear D gene. CDR3: CASSSPTEAFF. CDR3 sequence (DNA): TGTGCCAGCAGCTCCCCCACTGAAGCTTTCTTT.